Below are 16 T cell receptor beta chains sequenced from a single sample in a study of CD8+ T cells in alopecia areata. Described treatment: oral pan-JAK inhibitor, 5-10 mg twice daily. cDNA prepared by RNA extraction and subsequent reverse transcription served as the template for sequencing. The repertoire was sequenced with immunoSEQ multiplex PCR; TCRdb's copy has only in-frame clones and lacks some. The table includes some 180,000 clones, roughly 50% detected once. Sequenced material: CD8+ T cells sorted from blood, taken at week 24, from a patient treated with tofacitinib. Source of these receptors: a human donor with alopecia areata.

The chain couples TRBV7-8 to TRBJ1-1; no firm D call. V was clipped by 4 bases and J by 8 bases, with 8 bases between them. This CDR3 comprises 11 residues. The germline V gene encodes CDR1 SGHVS and CDR2 FQNEAQ. CDR3 residues: CASSWGSEAFF. In nucleotides, the CDR3 is TGTGCCAGCAGCTGGGGTTCCGAAGCTTTCTTT.

The chain recombines TRBV7-2 with TRBJ2-3, with TRBD2 matching 10 bases. Germline CDR1 SGHTA, CDR2 FQGNSA. The CDR3 is made up of 17 amino acids. V trimming: 0 bases; J trimming: 2 bases; junction bases outside the gene matches: 5. The CDR3 spells CASSLAGLAGVTDTQYF. The CDR3 coding sequence is TGTGCCAGCAGCTTAGCTGGCCTAGCGGGGGTCACAGATACGCAGTATTTT.

This clone appeared a few times. This sample includes further DNA sequences coding for the same CDR3. The chain has TRBV25-1 and TRBJ1-1; D is undetermined. V was clipped by 6 bases and J by 7 bases, with 9 bases between them. This CDR3 has 11 residues. Per germline, CDR1 MGHDK and CDR2 SYGVNS. The CDR3 DNA follows: TGTGCCAGCAGATTAGGCTATGAAGCTTTCTTT. Amino acids: CASRLGYEAFF.

The V call is TRBV6-1, the J call TRBJ2-2; D remains unclear. This CDR3 has 14 residues. Trimming left V 3 bases short and J 7 bases short, with 12 bases between. CDR1 MNHNS and CDR2 SASEGT come from the germline V gene. The CDR3 here is CASSEFGWSGELFF. The CDR3, as DNA: TGTGCCAGCAGTGAGTTCGGGTGGAGCGGGGAGCTGTTTTTT.

The chain joins TRBV20-1 to TRBJ1-2, with no clear D. CDR3 length equals 10 residues. The germline V gene has CDR1 DFQATT and CDR2 SNEGSKA (reference sequence). Trimming removed 5 bases from V and 2 bases from J, with 3 bases in between. CDR3 in amino acids: CSAPNYGYTF. As DNA, the CDR3 is TGCAGTGCTCCAAACTATGGCTACACCTTC.

On this clone itself: Other nucleotide sequences from this sample produce the same CDR3. V gene TRBV5-1 combines with J gene TRBJ1-1; unclear D gene. This CDR3 region has 13 residues. V was clipped by 1 base and J by 2 bases, with 6 bases between them. The germline gives CDR1 SGHRS, CDR2 YFSETQ. The DNA for the CDR3 is TGCGCCAGCAGCTTGACGGGTAACACTGAAGCTTTCTTT. Amino acids: CASSLTGNTEAFF.

The rearrangement links TRBV29-1 to TRBJ1-1; weak D call: TRBD1 (5 bases). Germline V CDR1 and CDR2: SQVTM, ANQGSEA. The CDR3 covers 13 residues. Trimming removed 6 bases at V and 4 bases at J, with 15 bases between. This CDR3 reads CSVVGGRFTEAFF. The CDR3 region has the DNA TGCAGCGTCGTGGGGGGGAGGTTCACTGAAGCTTTCTTT.

This clone occurred a few times. The rearrangement joins TRBV29-1 to TRBJ1-4; D is unresolved. CDR3 size: 13 residues. Germline CDR1 SQVTM, CDR2 ANQGSEA. Trimming took off 4 bases at V and 5 bases at J, with 11 bases between the two ends. CDR3 residues: CSVGGFGNEKLFF. In nucleotides, the CDR3 is TGCAGCGTTGGTGGATTCGGGAATGAAAAACTGTTTTTT. The whole variable domain, remainder taken from reference TRBV29-1 and TRBJ1-4, is SAVISQKPSRDICQRGTSLTIQCQVDSQVTMMFWYRQQPGQSLTLIATANQGSEATYESGFVIDKFPISRPNLTFSTLTVSNMSPEDSSIYLCSVGGFGNEKLFFGSGTQLSVL.

The J gene is TRBJ2-7, the V gene TRBV13; weak D call: TRBD1 (5 bases). Germline V gives CDR1 PRHDT, CDR2 FYEKMQ (reference sequence). V was cut by 5 bases and J by 4 bases, with 9 bases left in between. The CDR3 is 12 amino acids. CDR3 nucleotide sequence: TGTGCCAGCAGCCCCGACAGATACGAGCAGTACTTC. It translates to CASSPDRYEQYF.

This clone occurred a few times. The V gene is TRBV5-6, the J gene TRBJ2-1; the match to TRBD1 covers 8 bases. Germline assignment: CDR1 SGHDT and CDR2 YYEEEE. V lost 6 bases to trimming and J lost 8 bases; unmatched junction nucleotides: 4. This CDR3 spans 12 amino acids. CDR3 loop: CASMQGAHEQFF. CDR3 coding DNA: TGTGCCAGCATGCAGGGGGCCCATGAGCAGTTCTTC.

This sequence joins TRBV5-1 and TRBJ2-2, with D perhaps being TRBD1 or TRBD2 (6 bases each). CDR1 and CDR2 from the germline V gene are SGHRS and YFSETQ. The V and J ends lost 7 bases and 7 bases respectively, with 20 bases between them. The CDR3 is 15 amino acids. The CDR3 spells CASGHRAGEVGELFF. DNA for the CDR3: TGCGCCAGCGGTCATCGCGCAGGGGAGGTCGGGGAGCTGTTTTTT.

The V call is TRBV29-1, the J call TRBJ1-2; 9 nucleotides line up with TRBD1. V gave up 3 bases and J gave up 6 bases; unmatched junction bases: 2. Germline loops: CDR1 SQVTM, CDR2 ANQGSEA. The length of the CDR3 is 12 residues. The CDR3 nucleotides read TGCAGCGTTGAGGGACAGGGAGATGGCTACACCTTC. Residues: CSVEGQGDGYTF.

This clone appeared a few times. The chain has TRBV2 and TRBJ2-7; perhaps TRBD2 as D (6 bases). Trimming left V 2 bases short and J 3 bases short, with 11 bases between. Germline V CDR1 and CDR2: SNHLY, FYNNEI. The CDR3 spans 14 residues. CDR3 in amino acids: CASSEWRTNYEQYF. CDR3 DNA sequence: TGTGCCAGCAGTGAATGGCGGACTAACTACGAGCAGTACTTC.

The chain couples TRBV30 to TRBJ1-1; D gene ambiguous. Germline V gene sequence: CDR1 GTSNPN, CDR2 SVGIG (reference sequence). The V end was cut by 5 bases, the J end by 6 bases, with 7 bases between. The CDR3 is 10 amino acids. The CDR3 sequence is CAWGWPEAFF. Here the CDR3 DNA reads TGTGCCTGGGGGTGGCCTGAAGCTTTCTTT.

This clone was observed a handful of times. J is TRBJ2-7 and V is TRBV27, with 7 bases that match TRBD1. J was trimmed by 3 bases and V by 6 bases; bases with no gene match: 5. Looked up from germline, CDR1 is MNHEY and CDR2 is SMNVEV (reference sequence). The CDR3 runs 13 residues. CDR3 DNA: TGTGCCAGCAGCGGGACAGCCGGCTACGAGCAGTACTTC. Translated, it gives CASSGTAGYEQYF.

The chain carries TRBV29-1 and TRBJ2-1; D may correspond to TRBD1 or TRBD2 (6 bases each). This CDR3 comprises 13 residues. The V end was cut by 6 bases, the J end by 4 bases, with 13 bases between. Germline V gene lookup returns CDR1 SQVTM and CDR2 ANQGSEA. The DNA of the CDR3 is TGCAGCGTAGAGGGGGAGGTTTACAATGAGCAGTTCTTC. This sequence encodes CSVEGEVYNEQFF.